The 14 T cell receptor beta chains given below trace back to one sample, sequenced in a study of T cell repertoires in cytomegalovirus infection. The antigens for these receptors are not known. TCRdb independently ran MiXCR on the reads; one entry per CDR3 protein. The sample lists about a million distinct CDR3 sequences; around 30% were seen once. Here the sequenced sample was cultured CD8+ T cells from PBMCs, taken from culture after CMV antigen stimulation. These receptors were taken from a human donor in good health (CMV status not recorded). Some clones in this sample may be carry-over from other donors' samples.

The chain is built from TRBV6-5 and TRBJ2-3; 9 positions agree with TRBD2. This CDR3 is 15 amino acids long. Germline lookup yields CDR1 MNHEY and CDR2 SVGAGI. The J segment lost 8 bases and the V segment lost 0 bases, leaving 6 bases of the junction unmatched. CDR3 loop: CASSYSGGGAGTQYF. In DNA form, the CDR3 reads TGTGCCAGCAGTTACTCTGGCGGGGGGGCAGGTACGCAGTATTTT.

The sample holds a few counts of this clonotype. The J gene is TRBJ2-5, the V gene TRBV5-4; the D gene is possibly TRBD2 (5 bases). Germline CDR1 SGHNT, CDR2 YYREEE (reference sequence). CDR3 size: 15 residues. V dropped 4 bases and J dropped 1 base, with 14 bases sitting between them. The CDR3 DNA is TGTGCCAGCAGCGAGGACTGGACCACCCAAGAGACCCAGTACTTC. Translated, it gives CASSEDWTTQETQYF.

This clonotype came up many times. The V call is TRBV25-1, the J call TRBJ2-1, with TRBD2 matching over 7 bases. CDR3 length: 14 residues. Germline V gene lookup returns CDR1 MGHDK and CDR2 SYGVNS. The ends lost 6 bases at V and 7 bases at J; junction bases unmatched: 9. The CDR3 sequence is CASSIGLGRNEQFF. The CDR3 DNA is TGTGCCAGCAGCATAGGACTAGGACGGAATGAGCAGTTCTTC.

The sample holds a few counts of this clonotype. V gene TRBV4-2 combines with J gene TRBJ2-3, with D hard to call. Germline loops: CDR1 LGHNA, CDR2 YNFKEQ. The ends were cut back, 1 base at V and 2 bases at J, with 10 bases in the middle. CDR3 length equals 15 residues. In nucleotides, the CDR3 is TGTGCCAGCAGCCAAGGCCAATATACCACAGATACGCAGTATTTT. Its translation: CASSQGQYTTDTQYF.

This rearrangement joins TRBV12-3 or TRBV12-4 to TRBJ2-1; D is unresolved. V gave up 3 bases and J gave up 1 base, with 13 bases separating them. The CDR3 runs to 16 residues. The CDR3 nucleotides read TGTGCCAGCAGTTTTCCCGGAGAGGTATCCTACAATGAGCAGTTCTTC. Translating it yields CASSFPGEVSYNEQFF.

V is TRBV14 and J is TRBJ1-6; D might be TRBD1 (5 bases). Per the germline V gene, CDR1 is SGHDN and CDR2 is FVKESK. The V gene lost 0 bases and the J gene lost 8 bases, with 11 bases spanning the gap. The CDR3 consists of 15 residues. The CDR3 sequence: CASSQEWGFDSPLHF. The DNA of the CDR3 is TGTGCCAGCAGCCAAGAGTGGGGCTTCGATTCACCCCTCCACTTT.

This clonotype was seen only a few times. V gene TRBV5-4 combines with J gene TRBJ2-3; D is possibly TRBD1 or TRBD2 (6 bases each). The CDR3 runs 18 residues. Looked up from germline, CDR1 is SGHNT and CDR2 is YYREEE (reference sequence). Trimming removed 1 base at V and 2 bases at J, with 20 bases between. CDR3 protein: CASSLYYGGTTYTDTQYF. CDR3 nucleotide sequence: TGTGCCAGCAGCTTGTATTACGGAGGGACAACCTACACAGATACGCAGTATTTT.

J is TRBJ1-1 and V is TRBV6-6; possible D gene TRBD1, 5 bases. This CDR3 spans 15 amino acids. The V and J ends lost 5 bases and 2 bases respectively, with 15 bases between them. CDR1 MNHNY and CDR2 SVGAGI come from the germline V gene (reference sequence). The CDR3 sequence is CASSRTPGPNTEAFF. In DNA, the CDR3 is TGTGCCAGCAGTAGGACCCCGGGACCTAACACTGAAGCTTTCTTT.

The rearrangement uses TRBV29-1 and TRBJ2-5; no definite D call. CDR3 size: 13 residues. Trimming shortened V by 0 bases and J by 0 bases, and 5 bases separated the two germline ends. The germline V gene has CDR1 SQVTM and CDR2 ANQGSEA. The CDR3 DNA sequence: TGCAGCGTTGAAGAATTCAACCAAGAGACCCAGTACTTC. Its protein is CSVEEFNQETQYF.

The table lists this clonotype with a few counts. Mismatch with germline at one junction end may stem from a read error. The chain has TRBV6-6 and TRBJ1-2, with a possible D match to TRBD1 (5 bases). The CDR3 contains 16 residues. Germline lookup yields CDR1 MNHNY and CDR2 SVGAGI (reference sequence). The CDR3: CASSYSAGSGIHGYTF. The CDR3, as DNA: TGTGCCAGCAGCTACTCAGCAGGGTCCGGAATCCATGGCTACACCTTC.

This clonotype has more than one count but fewer than ten. The chain links TRBV28 to TRBJ1-2; 7 bases map to TRBD1. V shed 7 bases and J 3 bases; nucleotides not matched to a gene: 8. CDR3 size: 14 residues. CDR1 and CDR2 from the germline V gene are MDHEN and SYDVKM. The CDR3 coding sequence is TGTGCCAGCAAAGGAATGGGACAGCACTATGGCTACACCTTC. Its protein is CASKGMGQHYGYTF.

The CDR3 sequence is CASSYSPGTGWIISNQPQHF. CDR3 bases: TGTGCCAGCAGTTACTCGCCCGGGACAGGGTGGATTATCAGCAATCAGCCCCAGCATTTT. This chain links TRBV6-2 or TRBV6-3 with TRBJ1-5; 9 positions agree with TRBD1. CDR3 length: 20 amino acids. The germline V gene encodes CDR1 MNHEY and CDR2 SVGEGT. Losses at the gene ends were 0 bases for V and 1 base for J; bases not matched to a gene: 13.

The chain employs TRBV28 and TRBJ2-6; 8 bases are shared with TRBD1. Germline V gene lookup returns CDR1 MDHEN and CDR2 SYDVKM. The CDR3 covers 17 residues. Trimming took 7 bases from V and 4 from J; bases not matched to a gene: 12. CDR3 nucleotide sequence: TGTGCCAGCACCCAAACGGACAGGGATTCCGGGGCCAACGTCCTGACTTTC. Protein: CASTQTDRDSGANVLTF.

The table lists this clonotype with a count of one. V gene TRBV29-1 combines with J gene TRBJ2-1; the match to TRBD2 covers 13 bases. There are 19 residues in the CDR3. Germline CDR1 SQVTM, CDR2 ANQGSEA. After removal of 8 bases from V and 0 bases from J, the junction contained 16 bases not matched to a gene. CDR3 sequence reads: CSLFARTSGGDYSYNEQFF. Written as DNA, the CDR3 is TGCAGCCTTTTTGCTCGGACTAGCGGGGGTGATTACTCCTACAATGAGCAGTTCTTC.